The 21 T cell receptor beta chains given below trace back to one sample, sequenced in a study of siplizumab effects on memory and regulatory T cells. The repertoire was sequenced with immunoSEQ multiplex PCR; TCRdb's copy has only in-frame clones and lacks some. The data contain 98,000 or so clones, 85% to 95% of them singletons. The sequenced material came from Tregs sorted from blood. These receptors came from a human donor in good health.

The V and J genes are TRBV4-2 and TRBJ2-7; D tentatively reads TRBD1 or TRBD2 (5 bases each). Germline V CDR1 and CDR2: LGHNA, YNFKEQ. The ends were cut back, 4 bases at V and 9 bases at J, with 16 bases in the middle. The CDR3 length is 13 residues. In DNA form, the CDR3 reads TGTGCCAGCAGCCTCGGCGAGGGACGGGGGCAGTACTTC. It is translated as CASSLGEGRGQYF.

The J gene is TRBJ2-3, the V gene TRBV5-4; the D is unclear. V was clipped by 3 bases and J by 0 bases, with 11 bases between them. The length of the CDR3 is 15 residues. CDR1 and CDR2 (germline): SGHNT, YYREEE (reference sequence). The CDR3 loop reads CASSSKRHSTDTQYF. The CDR3 region has the DNA TGTGCCAGCAGCTCAAAACGGCATAGCACAGATACGCAGTATTTT. The full variable domain, with the rest looked up from reference TRBV5-4 and TRBJ2-3, is ETGVTQSPTHLIKTRGQQVTLRCSSQSGHNTVSWYQQALGQGPQFIFQYYREEENGRGNFPPRFSGLQFPNYSSELNVNALELDDSALYLCASSSKRHSTDTQYFGPGTRLTVL.

CDR3 in amino acids: CASTRTQDEQYF. The CDR3 coding sequence is TGTGCCAGCACCCGGACCCAGGACGAGCAGTACTTC. The chain is built from TRBV11-3 and TRBJ2-7; D is uncertain. Trimming stripped 7 bases from V and 5 bases from J, with 12 bases between. The CDR3 sequence is 12 residues long. Germline V gene sequence: CDR1 SGHNT, CDR2 YENEEA. Using reference TRBV11-3 and TRBJ2-7 for the parts outside the CDR3, the full variable domain is EAGVVQSPRYKIIEKKQPVAFWCNPISGHNTLYWYLQNLGQGPELLIRYENEEAVDDSQLPKDRFSAERLKGVDSTLKIQPAELGDSAVYLCASTRTQDEQYFGPGTRLTVT.

This clone was recorded once. This rearrangement joins TRBV4-2 to TRBJ1-2; D might be TRBD1 (5 bases). V was shortened by 3 bases and J by 8 bases, with 31 bases between the two germline ends. Germline CDR1 LGHNA, CDR2 YNFKEQ. The CDR3 has 19 residues. The CDR3 here is CASSQGSMGRFTSILGYTF. The CDR3 coding sequence is TGTGCCAGCAGCCAGGGTTCGATGGGACGGTTTACCAGTATTTTAGGCTACACCTTC.

The V gene is TRBV2, the J gene TRBJ2-7; a weak D match, TRBD1 (7 bases). V was trimmed by 7 bases and J by 3 bases, leaving 13 bases between them. CDR1 and CDR2 (germline): SNHLY, FYNNEI. This CDR3 region has 13 residues. CDR3 DNA: TGTGCCAGCACGGCAGGGGGGTTCTACGAGCAGTACTTC. Encoded protein: CASTAGGFYEQYF.

This clone has a handful of counts. The gene calls are TRBV30 and TRBJ1-5, with unresolved D. V lost 3 bases, J lost 2 bases, and 14 bases lay in between. This CDR3 has 15 residues. Germline lookup yields CDR1 GTSNPN and CDR2 SVGIG (reference sequence). CDR3 in amino acids: CAWSAGPGGNQPQHF. In nucleotides, the CDR3 is TGTGCCTGGAGCGCCGGGCCAGGTGGCAATCAGCCCCAGCATTTT. Filled out from reference TRBV30 and TRBJ1-5, the complete variable domain reads SQTIHQWPATLVQPVGSPLSLECTVEGTSNPNLYWYRQAAGRGLQLLFYSVGIGQISSEVPQNLSASRPQDRQFILSSKKLLLSDSGFYLCAWSAGPGGNQPQHFGDGTRLSIL.

The V gene is TRBV18, the J gene TRBJ2-3; weak D call: TRBD2 (6 bases). Trimming removed 3 bases at V and 0 bases at J, with 13 bases between. Germline V gives CDR1 KGHSH, CDR2 LQKENI. This CDR3 is built from 16 residues. The CDR3 sequence: CASSPMAGTSTDTQYF. The CDR3 nucleotides read TGTGCCAGCTCACCGATGGCAGGGACTAGCACAGATACGCAGTATTTT.

This chain links TRBV6-1 with TRBJ2-7; D possibly uses TRBD1 or TRBD2 (5 bases each). This CDR3 has 12 amino acids. Looked up from germline, CDR1 is MNHNS and CDR2 is SASEGT. Trimming stripped 4 bases from V and 7 bases from J, with 11 bases between. The CDR3 DNA sequence: TGTGCCAGCAGTGCTAACTGGGGGGAGCAGTACTTC. Its translation: CASSANWGEQYF.

The chain joins TRBV5-6 to TRBJ2-7; D not certain. This CDR3 has 13 amino acids. Germline-derived CDR1 and CDR2 are SGHDT and YYEEEE. V was shortened by 3 bases and J by 0 bases, with 7 bases between the two germline ends. In DNA, the CDR3 is TGTGCCAGCAGCTGGACGGCCTCCTACGAGCAGTACTTC. Its translation: CASSWTASYEQYF.

This clone was observed once. V usage is TRBV7-9 and J usage is TRBJ2-7; 9 bases are a match to TRBD2. Germline CDR1 reads SEHNR; CDR2 reads FQNEAQ (reference sequence). V lost 3 bases to trimming and J lost 4 bases; unmatched junction nucleotides: 7. The CDR3 is made up of 15 amino acids. The CDR3 loop reads CASSFGGTSSYEQYF. CDR3 in DNA: TGTGCCAGCAGCTTTGGGGGGACTAGCTCTTACGAGCAGTACTTC.

The rearrangement links TRBV19 to TRBJ1-5, with 9 bases lining up with TRBD1. The V gene end was trimmed by 3 bases and the J gene end by 6 bases; junction bases not matched to a gene: 6. CDR1 LNHDA and CDR2 SQIVND come from the germline V gene (reference sequence). The CDR3 sequence is 15 residues long. CDR3 in DNA: TGTGCCAGTAGTATTAACAGGGGGCTAGGTCAGCCCCAGCATTTT. It yields the protein CASSINRGLGQPQHF.

The J gene is TRBJ2-7, the V gene TRBV6-6; possibly TRBD1 for D (5 bases). Germline V CDR1 and CDR2: MNHNY, SVGAGI (reference sequence). The V gene lost 7 bases and the J gene lost 7 bases, with 26 bases spanning the gap. The CDR3 is made up of 16 amino acids. The CDR3 DNA reads TGTGCCAGCACTACCTTGGGGCAGGGTGGGTCTCGGGAGCAGTACTTC. Translating it yields CASTTLGQGGSREQYF.

The genes are TRBV9 and TRBJ2-1, with D perhaps assigned TRBD1 or TRBD2 (6 bases each). Germline loops: CDR1 SGDLS, CDR2 YYNGEE. The CDR3 spans 15 residues. V lost 0 bases and J lost 3, with 10 bases in between. The CDR3 spells CASSVAGAFYNEQFF. CDR3 bases: TGTGCCAGCAGCGTAGCGGGGGCTTTCTACAATGAGCAGTTCTTC.

Written as DNA, the CDR3 is TGTGCCAGCAGCTCTAAATCGACAGGCACTGAAGCTTTCTTT. Its protein is CASSSKSTGTEAFF. J is TRBJ1-1 and V is TRBV5-4, with D possibly being TRBD1 (6 bases). Germline V gives CDR1 SGHNT, CDR2 YYREEE (reference sequence). The germline V and J ends were trimmed by 3 bases and 4 bases, with 13 bases remaining between them. CDR3 size: 14 residues.

The V gene is TRBV5-1, the J gene TRBJ2-3; the match to TRBD2 covers 9 bases. The V segment lost 3 bases and the J segment 0 bases; nucleotides outside the gene matches: 5. The CDR3 contains 16 residues. Germline assignment: CDR1 SGHRS and CDR2 YFSETQ. CDR3 loop: CASSSMTSGSTDTQYF. CDR3 DNA: TGCGCCAGCAGCTCGATGACTAGCGGAAGCACAGATACGCAGTATTTT.

The chain combines TRBV14 with TRBJ2-7, with TRBD2 identical over 7 bases. V lost 1 base and J lost 1; bases outside the gene matches: 4. This CDR3 is 15 amino acids long. Per the germline V gene, CDR1 is SGHDN and CDR2 is FVKESK. As DNA, the CDR3 is TGTGCCAGCAGCCAAGGACTAGCCCGATCCTACGAGCAGTACTTC. Translated: CASSQGLARSYEQYF.

The chain employs TRBV20-1 and TRBJ1-4, with D uncertain. Germline V gene sequence: CDR1 DFQATT, CDR2 SNEGSKA (reference sequence). Trimming cost V 3 bases and J 8 bases, with 7 bases left between them. The CDR3 has 11 amino acids. The DNA of the CDR3 is TGCAGTGCTAGTGTCGGAGAAAAACTGTTTTTT. Amino acids: CSASVGEKLFF.

CDR3 nucleotides: TGTGCCAGCAGCGTCGGACAGGGAGCTTTCTTT. This codes for CASSVGQGAFF. The chain links TRBV11-2 to TRBJ1-1, with 8 bases matching TRBD1. V lost 5 bases, J lost 10 bases, and 3 bases stayed unmatched. CDR1 is SGHAT, CDR2 FQNNGV, per germline. This CDR3 comprises 11 residues.

The chain recombines TRBV7-2 with TRBJ2-7, with a possible D match to TRBD2 (6 bases). Germline V gives CDR1 SGHTA, CDR2 FQGNSA. The CDR3 consists of 15 residues. V lost 1 base and J lost 0, with 10 bases in between. The CDR3 sequence: CASSLVRDSSYEQYF. As DNA, the CDR3 is TGTGCCAGCAGCTTAGTGCGGGATAGCTCCTACGAGCAGTACTTC.

The genes are TRBV30 and TRBJ1-2; TRBD1 is a possible D gene (5 bases). Trimming cost V 0 bases and J 6 bases, with 11 bases left between them. The CDR3 is made up of 13 amino acids. The V gene's germline CDR1 is GTSNPN and CDR2 SVGIG (reference sequence). The CDR3 DNA is TGTGCCTGGAGTGTTCGGGGGAGGGATGGCTACACCTTC. This encodes CAWSVRGRDGYTF.

The gene calls are TRBV6-1 and TRBJ2-7; D unresolved. With 0 bases removed from V and 6 bases from J, the gap between germline ends came to 6 bases. The CDR3 runs 12 residues. The V gene's germline CDR1 is MNHNS and CDR2 SASEGT. Written as DNA, the CDR3 is TGTGCCAGCAGTGAAGCAGGGTTCGAGCAGTACTTC. Its translation: CASSEAGFEQYF.